This is a list of T cell receptor beta chains from one sample in a study of human T cells and chemical hapten exposure. Using its own MiXCR run on the RACE reads, TCRdb lists one record per CDR3 protein. The data show about 57,000 distinct CDR3 sequences, with 9% to 9.5% seen just once and about an eighth held by the top ten. Sequencing used whole blood, obtained in connection with sensitization to the hapten diphenylcyclopropenone (DPC). These receptors were collected from a woman aged 40 to 49 with alopecia areata. Some clones in this sample may be carry-over from other donors' samples. CDR3s include the opening cysteine and the closing phenylalanine or tryptophan. Each record gives: clone size, D gene, J gene, V gene, CDR3 DNA, CDR3 protein. A D gene is named only where the DNA matches it firmly. Where a row states a size, it is once, few, many or the class of an expanded clone; other rows omit it.

many - TRBJ2-7 TRBV28 TGTGCCAGCAGGGTTCGGGGAAACCCTACCTACGAGCAGTACTTC CASRVRGNPTYEQYF
- TRBD1 TRBJ2-7 TRBV5-1 TGCGCCAGCTCTGGGACAGCATACGAGCAGTACTTC CASSGTAYEQYF
few TRBD1 TRBJ2-1 TRBV9 TGTGCCAGCAGCGTGTTCAGGGGGCTAAGTGGAAATGAGCAGTTCTTC CASSVFRGLSGNEQFF
many - TRBJ2-7 TRBV4-1 TGCGCCAGCACGCCCCCCGGCTCCTACGAGCAGTACTTC CASTPPGSYEQYF
- - TRBJ1-6 TRBV5-1 TGCGCCACCAGCCCTGCCAGGGCCCTTTCACCCCTCCACTTT CATSPARALSPLHF
- TRBD1 TRBJ1-2 TRBV4-1 TGCGCCAGCAGCCAAGTGGGACAGGTTGATGGCTACACCTTC CASSQVGQVDGYTF
many TRBD1 TRBJ2-7 TRBV7-6 TGTGCCAGCAGCTTACTCTCGACAGGGGCCACGTACGAGCAGTACTTC CASSLLSTGATYEQYF
many - TRBJ2-3 TRBV29-1 TGCAGCGTTGAAGATCTAGGGGCAGTAGATACGCAGTATTTT CSVEDLGAVDTQYF
few - TRBJ1-5 TRBV7-9 TGTGCCAGCAGCTTAGGAGCGATGGATCAGCCCCAGCATTTT CASSLGAMDQPQHF
few - TRBJ1-1 TRBV18 TGTGCCAGCTCTCTCGGACAGCTGAACACTGAAGCTTTCTTT CASSLGQLNTEAFF
- - TRBJ1-4 TRBV2 TGTGCCAGCAGCGACCCTCTTCGGACCAATGAAAAACTGTTTTTT CASSDPLRTNEKLFF
many TRBD2 TRBJ2-1 TRBV2 TGTGCCAGGGCTAGCGGGGGGGCCGGTGGAGAGCAGTTCTTC CARASGGAGGEQFF
many - TRBJ1-5 TRBV7-3 TGTGCCAGCAGCTCCAGGGAAGGCCAGCCCCAGCATTTT CASSSREGQPQHF
few - TRBJ2-5 TRBV18 TGTGCCAGCTCCCCGTGGCAGCAAGAGACCCAGTACTTC CASSPWQQETQYF
few - TRBJ1-1 TRBV4-3 TGCGCCAGCAGCCAAATTGGGGGCCCTGAAGCTTTCTTT CASSQIGGPEAFF
few - TRBJ2-3 TRBV4-1 TGCGCCAGCAGCCAAGACTCCGCCGGGGAGGATTTT CASSQDSAGEDF
many TRBD2 TRBJ2-7 TRBV20-1 TGCAGTGCAACGGGACTAGCGGGGGGGCGTGGCGAGCAGTACTTC CSATGLAGGRGEQYF
many - TRBJ1-4 TRBV9 TGTGCCAGCAGCGAGGGAAGGGGCCTGTATGAAAAACTGTTTTTT CASSEGRGLYEKLFF
- - TRBJ2-7 TRBV27 TGTGCCAGCAGTGGATTGGACAGCTCCTACGAGCAGTACTTC CASSGLDSSYEQYF
- TRBD1 TRBJ2-7 TRBV5-1 TGCGCCAGCAGCTTGGAGGACAGGGGTTTCGGGGAGCAGTACTTC CASSLEDRGFGEQYF
- - TRBJ2-5 TRBV18 TGTGCCAGCTCCCCGTGGCAGCAAGAGTCCCAGTACTTC CASSPWQQESQYF
- TRBD2 TRBJ2-3 TRBV5-1 TGCGCCAGCAGCTTGGGTGCAGCGGGGAGCACAGATACGCAGTATTTT CASSLGAAGSTDTQYF
many TRBD2 TRBJ2-3 TRBV4-3 TGCGCCAGCAGCCAAGTCTACTTCCCCACTAGCGGGAGTAGCACAGATACGCAGTATTTT CASSQVYFPTSGSSTDTQYF
few TRBD2 TRBJ2-7 TRBV4-1 TGCGCCAGCAGCCAATGGGGAGGGGATTCCTACGAGCAGTACTTC CASSQWGGDSYEQYF
few TRBD1 TRBJ1-6 TRBV6-6 TGTGCCAGCAGTTACAACGCCGGGACAGGAGCCATCCCCCTCCACTTT CASSYNAGTGAIPLHF
- - TRBJ2-3 TRBV5-8 TGTGCCAGCAGCTCTTCTACCACAGATACGCAGTATTTT CASSSSTTDTQYF
- - TRBJ1-2 TRBV2 TGTGCCAGCAGAGGACTGGGATATGGCTACACCTTC CASRGLGYGYTF
many - TRBJ2-7 TRBV3-1 TGTGCCAGCAGCCAAAGCTCAAAGTACTACGAGCAGTACTTC CASSQSSKYYEQYF
few TRBD2 TRBJ2-3 TRBV7-2 TGTGCCAGCAGCTCTAGCGGGGACACAGATACGCAGTATTTT CASSSSGDTDTQYF
many - TRBJ2-2 TRBV28 TGTGCCAGCAGTTTATCAAGACCCTTTAAGGGGATCGCGAACACCGGGGAGCTGTTTTTT CASSLSRPFKGIANTGELFF
few - TRBJ2-7 TRBV5-1 TGCGCCAGCAGCTTGGAAGGAATCGCCTCCTACGAGCAGTACTTC CASSLEGIASYEQYF
many TRBD1 TRBJ2-6 TRBV7-3 TGTGCCACCCAGGGGGACAGACTTCTCTCTGGGGCCAACGTCCTGACTTTC CATQGDRLLSGANVLTF
few - TRBJ2-3 TRBV3-2 TGTGCCAGCAGCCTCCCGACTAGCGGGGGCGCCGGAGATACGCAGTATTTT CASSLPTSGGAGDTQYF
many - TRBJ1-1 TRBV6-1 TGTGCCAGCAGTGAACGCACCAGTTACCCCACTGAAGCTTTCTTT CASSERTSYPTEAFF
few - TRBJ2-2 TRBV7-6 TGTGCCAGCAGCTTTGGGGCCGGGGAGCTGTTTTTT CASSFGAGELFF
many - TRBJ1-2 TRBV28 TGTGCCAGCAGCCCTACCGTGGGTAACTATGGCTACACCTTC CASSPTVGNYGYTF
few TRBD1 TRBJ2-3 TRBV12-5 TGTGCTAGTGGTGCAAACAGGGGGCAGTGGACAGATACGCAGTATTTT CASGANRGQWTDTQYF
few - TRBJ2-1 TRBV12-3/TRBV12-4 TGTGCCAGCAGTCTCAATGTCATTTCCTACAATGAGCAGTTCTTC CASSLNVISYNEQFF
many - TRBJ2-1 TRBV30 TGTGCCTGGAGTGTGAGGGTCCGCAATGAGCAGTTCTTC CAWSVRVRNEQFF
few TRBD1 TRBJ1-5 TRBV18 TGTGCCAGCTCACTCGGGGGGACAGGGGTCGGGCAGCCCCAGCATTTT CASSLGGTGVGQPQHF
many - TRBJ1-2 TRBV7-9 TGTGCCAGCAGCTTCAAGAACCCGACAGGCCATGGCTACACCTTC CASSFKNPTGHGYTF